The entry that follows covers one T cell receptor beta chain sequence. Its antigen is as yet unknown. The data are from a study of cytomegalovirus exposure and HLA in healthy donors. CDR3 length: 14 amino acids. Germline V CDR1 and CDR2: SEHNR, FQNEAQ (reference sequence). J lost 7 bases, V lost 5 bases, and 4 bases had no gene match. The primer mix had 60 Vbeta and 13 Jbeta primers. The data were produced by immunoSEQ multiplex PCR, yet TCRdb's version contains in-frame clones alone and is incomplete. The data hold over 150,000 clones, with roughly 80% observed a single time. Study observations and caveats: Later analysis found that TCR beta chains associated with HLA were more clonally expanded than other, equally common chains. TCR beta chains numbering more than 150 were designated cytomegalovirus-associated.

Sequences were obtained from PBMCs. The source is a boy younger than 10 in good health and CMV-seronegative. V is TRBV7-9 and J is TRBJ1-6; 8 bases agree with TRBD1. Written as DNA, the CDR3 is TGTGCCAGCAGCGAACAGGGGGGGAATTCACCCCTCCACTTT. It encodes CASSEQGGNSPLHF. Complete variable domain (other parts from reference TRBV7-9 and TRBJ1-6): DTGVSQNPRHKITKRGQNVTFRCDPISEHNRLYWYRQTLGQGPEFLTYFQNEAQLEKSRLLSDRFSAERPKGSFSTLEIQRTEQGDSAMYLCASSEQGGNSPLHFGNGTRLTVT.